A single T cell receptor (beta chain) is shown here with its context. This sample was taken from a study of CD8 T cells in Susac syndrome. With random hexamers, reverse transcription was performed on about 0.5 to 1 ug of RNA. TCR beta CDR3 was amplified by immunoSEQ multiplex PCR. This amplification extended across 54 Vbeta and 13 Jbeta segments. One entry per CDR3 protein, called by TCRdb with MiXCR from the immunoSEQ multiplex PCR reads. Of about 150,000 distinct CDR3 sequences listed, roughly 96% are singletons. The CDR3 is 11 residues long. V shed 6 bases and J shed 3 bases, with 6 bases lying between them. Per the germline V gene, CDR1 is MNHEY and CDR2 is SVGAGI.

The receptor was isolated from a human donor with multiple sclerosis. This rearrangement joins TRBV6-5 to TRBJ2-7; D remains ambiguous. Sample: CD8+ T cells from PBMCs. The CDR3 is CASRGGYEQYF. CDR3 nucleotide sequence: TGTGCCAGCAGGGGCGGCTACGAGCAGTACTTC.